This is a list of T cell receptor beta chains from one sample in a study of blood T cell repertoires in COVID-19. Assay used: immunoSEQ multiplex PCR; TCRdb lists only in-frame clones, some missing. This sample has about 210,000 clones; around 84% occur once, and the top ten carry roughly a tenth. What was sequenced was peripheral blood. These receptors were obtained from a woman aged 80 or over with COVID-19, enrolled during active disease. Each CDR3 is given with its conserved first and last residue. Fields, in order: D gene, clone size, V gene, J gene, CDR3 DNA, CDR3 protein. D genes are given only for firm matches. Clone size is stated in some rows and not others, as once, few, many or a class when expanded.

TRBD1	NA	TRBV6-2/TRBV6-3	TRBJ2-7	TGTGCCAGCAGCCTCGGGACAGCCCCCTACGAGCAGTACTTC	CASSLGTAPYEQYF
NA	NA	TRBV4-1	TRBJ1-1	TGCGCCAGCAGCCAAGTCCCGGGTGCCACTGAAGCTTTCTTT	CASSQVPGATEAFF
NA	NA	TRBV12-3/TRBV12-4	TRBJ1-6	TGTGCCAGCAGTCTGACGGAGAGATCACCCCTCCACTTT	CASSLTERSPLHF
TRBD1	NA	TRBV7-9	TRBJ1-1	TGTGCCAGCAGCTCGACAGGGTACGAAGCTTTCTTT	CASSSTGYEAFF
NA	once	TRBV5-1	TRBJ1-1	TGCGCCAGCACCGTACAGGAGAACACTGAAGCTTTCTTT	CASTVQENTEAFF
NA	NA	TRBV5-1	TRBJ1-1	TGCGCCAGCAGCTCAGACAGCAACACTGAAGCTTTCTTT	CASSSDSNTEAFF
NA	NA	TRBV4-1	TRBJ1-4	TGCGCCAGCAGCCAAGATCTGGCAGGGCCCACTTCTAATGAAAAACTGTTTTTT	CASSQDLAGPTSNEKLFF
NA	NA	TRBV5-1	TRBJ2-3	TGCGCCAGCAGCGGGGAGCCCGGCACAGATACGCAGTATTTT	CASSGEPGTDTQYF
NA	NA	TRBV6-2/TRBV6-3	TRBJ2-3	TGTGCCAGCAGTTACTCCCACGTGGGGGCTCCAGATACGCAGTATTTT	CASSYSHVGAPDTQYF
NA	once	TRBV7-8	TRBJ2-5	TGTGCCAGCAGCTCCGGACTGGCAGAGACCCAGTACTTC	CASSSGLAETQYF
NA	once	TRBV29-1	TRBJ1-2	TGCAGCGTTGGGGAGAGCTATGGCTACACCTTC	CSVGESYGYTF
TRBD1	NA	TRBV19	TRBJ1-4	TGTGCCAGTAGGAACTCACAGGGGGCTCGTACTGAAAAACTGTTTTTT	CASRNSQGARTEKLFF
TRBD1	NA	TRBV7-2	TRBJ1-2	TGTGCCAGCAGCGACGGACAGGGCTATGGCTACACCTTC	CASSDGQGYGYTF
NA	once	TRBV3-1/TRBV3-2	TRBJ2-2	TGTGCCAGCAGCCAAGGACAGGAGGTCGGGGAGCTGTTTTTT	CASSQGQEVGELFF
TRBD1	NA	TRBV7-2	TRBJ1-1	TGTGCCAGCAGCTTAAGGACAGGGATTGAAGCTTTCTTT	CASSLRTGIEAFF
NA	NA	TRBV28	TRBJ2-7	TGTGCCAGCACTTCTTCCTACGAGCAGTACTTC	CASTSSYEQYF
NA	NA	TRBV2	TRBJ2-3	TGTGCCAGCAGAGAACAGGGTTCAGGCGCAGATACGCAGTATTTT	CASREQGSGADTQYF
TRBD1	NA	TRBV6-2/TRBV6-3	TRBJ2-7	TGTGCCAGCAGTGGGGGACAGGGGTCCTACGAGCAGTACTTC	CASSGGQGSYEQYF
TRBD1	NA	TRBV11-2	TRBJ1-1	TGTGCCAGCAGCTTAGCCGGGACAGTCATGAACACTGAAGCTTTCTTT	CASSLAGTVMNTEAFF
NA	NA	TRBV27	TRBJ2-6	TGTGCCAGCAGTGTATGGAGAACTGGGGCCAACGTCCTGACTTTC	CASSVWRTGANVLTF
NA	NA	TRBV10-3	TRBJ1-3	TGTGCCATCAGTTCCCGACAAGCCGCTGGAAACACCATATATTTT	CAISSRQAAGNTIYF
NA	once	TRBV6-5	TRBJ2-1	TGTGCCAGCGGGACCCCCGGGGGGCAGTTCTTC	CASGTPGGQFF
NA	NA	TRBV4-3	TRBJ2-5	TGCGCCAGCAGCCAAGATCGAGGGATCGGGACCCAGTACTTC	CASSQDRGIGTQYF
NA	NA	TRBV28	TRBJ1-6	TGTGCCAGCAGTCACAAGAGAGGACAGCAAAGCTCCTATAATTCACCCCTCCACTTT	CASSHKRGQQSSYNSPLHF
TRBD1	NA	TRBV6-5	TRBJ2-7	TGTGCCAGCAGAGCGGGACAGGGCTCCTACGAGCAGTACTTC	CASRAGQGSYEQYF
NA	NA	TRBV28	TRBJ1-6	TGTGCCAGCACATCTAGGAGCTATTCACCCCTCCACTTT	CASTSRSYSPLHF
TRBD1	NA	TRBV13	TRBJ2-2	TGTGCCAGCACCCGGACAGGCTCCGGAACCGGGGAGCTGTTTTTT	CASTRTGSGTGELFF
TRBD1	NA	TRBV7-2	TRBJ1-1	TGTGCCAGCAGCTCACAGGGGAATACTGAAGCTTTCTTT	CASSSQGNTEAFF
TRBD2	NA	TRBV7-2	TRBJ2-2	TGTGCCAGCAGCTTGACCGGGACTAGGACGGGGTCGAACACCGGGGAGCTGTTTTTT	CASSLTGTRTGSNTGELFF
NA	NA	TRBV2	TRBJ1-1	TGTGCCAGCTCACGACAGAACACTGAAGCTTTCTTT	CASSRQNTEAFF
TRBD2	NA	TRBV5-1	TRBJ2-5	TGCGCCAGCACTGGACTAGCGGGGGGACAAGAGACCCAGTACTTC	CASTGLAGGQETQYF